Listed below are T cell receptor beta chains from one sample, sequenced in a study of blood T cell repertoires in COVID-19. Libraries were prepared by immunoSEQ multiplex PCR; TCRdb keeps only in-frame clonotypes and omits some of them. In the table there are 270,000 or so clones, approximately 89% of which are singletons. The specimen was peripheral blood. The receptor source for this set is a woman aged 25 to 45 with COVID-19, enrolled during active disease. CDR3s include the opening cysteine and the closing phenylalanine or tryptophan. A D gene is named only where the DNA matches it firmly. Clone size appears in some rows only: once, few, many, or a class for an expanded clone.

abundance,v_gene,j_gene,d_gene,CDR3nt,CDR3aa
NA,TRBV21-1,TRBJ1-1,NA,TGTGCCAGCAGCAGCACTCTGATGAACACTGAAGCTTTCTTT,CASSSTLMNTEAFF
once,TRBV29-1,TRBJ2-1,TRBD1,TGCAGCGTTGGGGGGGACAGGGGCTTAGATGAGCAGTTCTTC,CSVGGDRGLDEQFF
NA,TRBV21-1,TRBJ2-7,NA,TGTGCCAGCAGCAAAGCGATGGACAGGGGGACGTATTACGAGCAGTACTTC,CASSKAMDRGTYYEQYF
NA,TRBV11-3,TRBJ2-1,TRBD2,TGTGCCAGCAGCCCGTTCACTAGCGGGGGTTACAATGAGCAGTTCTTC,CASSPFTSGGYNEQFF
NA,TRBV6-1,TRBJ2-7,TRBD2,TGTGCCAGCAGTGAACGAGGGAGGGAGTGGAAACAGTACTTC,CASSERGREWKQYF
NA,TRBV4-1,TRBJ2-1,TRBD2,TGCGCCAGCAGCCAAGTTAGCGGGGGGTACAATGAGCAGTTCTTC,CASSQVSGGYNEQFF
NA,TRBV2,TRBJ1-5,NA,TGTGCCAGCAGTGGGTCGGGAAGGAACAATCAGCCCCAGCATTTT,CASSGSGRNNQPQHF
NA,TRBV4-1,TRBJ2-7,TRBD2,TGCGCCAGCAGCCAAGATAGACTAGCGGGGGGGTACGAGCAGTACTTC,CASSQDRLAGGYEQYF
NA,TRBV5-1,TRBJ1-2,TRBD1,TGCGCCAGCAGCTTGGAGACAGGGTATGGCTACACCTTC,CASSLETGYGYTF
NA,TRBV19,TRBJ1-1,TRBD1,TGTGCCAGTAGCGACAGGGTGAACACTGAAGCTTTCTTT,CASSDRVNTEAFF
NA,TRBV6-2/TRBV6-3,TRBJ2-3,NA,TGTGCCAGCAGTTACGGGGGCGCCACAGATACGCAGTATTTT,CASSYGGATDTQYF
NA,TRBV3-1/TRBV3-2,TRBJ2-7,TRBD2,TGTGCCAGCAGCCCCCGGGGGGGCTCTTACGAGCAGTACTTC,CASSPRGGSYEQYF
NA,TRBV5-1,TRBJ2-7,NA,TGCGCCAGCAGCCCTCCGGGGGACGAGCAGTACTTC,CASSPPGDEQYF
NA,TRBV4-1,TRBJ2-2,TRBD2,TGCGCCAGCAGCGCCGGGGGGGCGGTTAGCACCGGGGAGCTGTTTTTT,CASSAGGAVSTGELFF
NA,TRBV9,TRBJ2-1,TRBD1,TGTGCCAGCAGCGTACCGGGACAGGGGGGCAATGAGCAGTTCTTC,CASSVPGQGGNEQFF
NA,TRBV6-5,TRBJ1-3,NA,TGTGCCAGCAGTTACGCCTACTCTGGAAACACCATATATTTT,CASSYAYSGNTIYF
NA,TRBV13,TRBJ1-1,NA,TGTGCCAGCAGCTTAGGCCGGAGGAGGACTGAAGCTTTCTTT,CASSLGRRRTEAFF
NA,TRBV6-1,TRBJ1-2,TRBD1,TGTGCCAGCAGTGAATGGGGACAGGGGGCTCTGTATGGCTACACCTTC,CASSEWGQGALYGYTF
few,TRBV21-1,TRBJ1-5,NA,TGTGCCAGCAGCCTTCAGGGACAGCGATCTTATAGCAATCAGCCCCAGCATTTT,CASSLQGQRSYSNQPQHF
NA,TRBV30,TRBJ1-4,NA,TGTGCCTGGAAACAGAGAATTAATGAAAAACTGTTTTTT,CAWKQRINEKLFF